This T cell receptor beta chain originates from a study of T-cell reconstitution after alpha-beta-depleted transplantation in children. Unique molecular identifiers were incorporated during preparation of the TCRbeta library. One entry per CDR3 protein, called by TCRdb with MiXCR from the PCR reads. The sample has some 600,000 distinct CDR3 sequences, 13% seen once; the top ten hold 2.2%. The CDR3 runs 16 residues. V lost 0 bases, J lost 2 bases, and 3 bases stayed unmatched. Germline V lookup: CDR1 SGHTA, CDR2 FQGNSA. This specimen consisted of PBMCs, mostly from graft donor cells, obtained 360 days after TCRalphabeta/CD19-depleted stem cell transplant. The source is a male patient aged 10-17 years who had a stem cell transplant for acute myeloid leukemia, so the T cells may come from the graft donor. The chain joins TRBV7-2 to TRBJ2-7, with 11 nucleotides matching TRBD2. The CDR3 DNA is TGTGCCAGCAGCTTAGCGTCGGGACTAGCGGCCTACGAGCAGTACTTC. Translation: CASSLASGLAAYEQYF.